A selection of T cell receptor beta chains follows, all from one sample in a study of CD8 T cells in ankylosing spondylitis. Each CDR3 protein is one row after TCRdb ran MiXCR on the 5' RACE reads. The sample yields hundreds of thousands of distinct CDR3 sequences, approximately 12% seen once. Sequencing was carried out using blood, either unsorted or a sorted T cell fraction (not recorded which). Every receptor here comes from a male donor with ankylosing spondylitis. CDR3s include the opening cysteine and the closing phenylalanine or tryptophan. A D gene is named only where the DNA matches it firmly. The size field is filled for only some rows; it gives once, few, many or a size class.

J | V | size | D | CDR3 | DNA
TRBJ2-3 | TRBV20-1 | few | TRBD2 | CSATSARLAGSTDTQYF | TGCAGTGCAACCTCCGCCCGACTAGCGGGCAGCACAGATACGCAGTATTTT
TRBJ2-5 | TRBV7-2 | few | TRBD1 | CASSWDRRYQETQYF | TGTGCCAGCAGCTGGGACAGGAGATACCAAGAGACCCAGTACTTC
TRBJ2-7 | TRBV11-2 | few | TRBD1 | CASSLDLGTGNSYEQYF | TGTGCCAGCAGCTTGGATTTGGGGACAGGGAATTCCTACGAGCAGTACTTC
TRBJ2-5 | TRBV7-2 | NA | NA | CASSLESRKETQYF | TGTGCCAGCAGCTTGGAGTCGAGGAAAGAGACCCAGTACTTC
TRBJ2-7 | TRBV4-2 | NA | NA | CASSQDSGRISYEQYF | TGTGCCAGCAGCCAAGATTCAGGACGGATCTCCTACGAGCAGTACTTC
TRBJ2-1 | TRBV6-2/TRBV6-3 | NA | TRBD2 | CASSDIAGRAYNEQFF | TGTGCCAGCAGTGACATAGCGGGGCGGGCCTACAATGAGCAGTTCTTC
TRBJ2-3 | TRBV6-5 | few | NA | CASSYSGQGRNTQYF | TGTGCCAGCAGTTACTCTGGGCAGGGAAGGAATACGCAGTATTTT
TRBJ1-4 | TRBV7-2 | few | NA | CASSPPSGRREKLFF | TGTGCCAGCAGCCCCCCTTCGGGTCGGCGTGAAAAACTGTTTTTT
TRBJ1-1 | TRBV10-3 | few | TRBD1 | CATRQGGTLSAEAFF | TGTGCCACCCGACAGGGCGGGACTCTTAGCGCTGAAGCTTTCTTT
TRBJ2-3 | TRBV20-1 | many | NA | CSAREAATSTDTQYF | TGCAGTGCTAGAGAGGCTGCTACTAGCACAGATACGCAGTATTTT
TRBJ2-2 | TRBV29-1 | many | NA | CSVPRLGDGELFF | TGCAGCGTCCCTAGGCTTGGGGACGGGGAGCTGTTTTTT
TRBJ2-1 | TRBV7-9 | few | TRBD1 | CASSPRTGLPFYNEQFF | TGTGCCAGCAGCCCTCGGACAGGGCTCCCTTTCTACAATGAGCAGTTCTTC